Listed below are T cell receptor beta chains from one sample, sequenced in a study of shared clonotypes between healthy human individuals. Method: immunoSEQ multiplex PCR; TCRdb's copy keeps in-frame clones and lacks some. The sample holds more than 850,000 clones, approximately 78% seen once. Sequenced: memory CD4+ T cells from PBMCs. Receptors originate from a man aged 18 to 29 in good health. Some clones in this sample may be carry-over from other donors' samples. CDR3s include the opening cysteine and the closing phenylalanine or tryptophan. The D gene is left open where the match is weak. Clone size appears in some rows only: once, few, many, or a class for an expanded clone.

abundance	v_gene	j_gene	d_gene	CDR3nt	CDR3aa
NA	TRBV4-1	TRBJ2-6	NA	TGTGCCAGCAGCTACGGCCTAGGTGGGGCCAACGTCCTGACTTTC	CASSYGLGGANVLTF
NA	TRBV9	TRBJ2-7	NA	TGTGCCAGCAGCGTAGGGGAGGGGGCCCACGAGCAGTACTTC	CASSVGEGAHEQYF
NA	TRBV5-1	TRBJ2-7	TRBD2	TGCGCCAGCTCCGGGACTAGCGGCTTTTACGAGCAGTACTTC	CASSGTSGFYEQYF
NA	TRBV28	TRBJ2-1	NA	TGTGCCAGCAGTTTAAGTGTTTCCCCCTACAATGAGCAGTTCTTC	CASSLSVSPYNEQFF
NA	TRBV28	TRBJ2-7	NA	TGTGCCAGCAGTTCCCCGGGATCCACAGGGTTCAACGAGCAGTACTTC	CASSSPGSTGFNEQYF
few	TRBV2	TRBJ2-1	TRBD2	TGTGCCAGCAGTGTTAAGGGAGGGACTAGCATCTTC	CASSVKGGTSIF
NA	TRBV7-8	TRBJ2-1	NA	TGTGCCAGCAGCTTAGACCCGGGCACCTACAATGAGCAGTTCTTC	CASSLDPGTYNEQFF
NA	TRBV11-2	TRBJ2-7	NA	TGTGCCAGCAGCCTAGGTCAAGCCTCCGAGCAGTACTTC	CASSLGQASEQYF
NA	TRBV6-1	TRBJ2-7	TRBD1	TGTGCCAGCAGTGCGGACAGGGCGTTCGAGCAGTACTTC	CASSADRAFEQYF
NA	TRBV2	TRBJ2-5	NA	TGTGCCAGCCCTCGAGCAAGGGGCGGTGAGACCCAGTACTTC	CASPRARGGETQYF
NA	TRBV7-2	TRBJ2-1	TRBD2	TGTGCCAGCAGCTTAGCGGCTAGCGGGACTTCGAAGTTCTTC	CASSLAASGTSKFF
NA	TRBV5-6	TRBJ2-5	TRBD1	TGTGCCAGCAGCTTCAGGGGGCAGTACCAAGAGACCCAGTACTTC	CASSFRGQYQETQYF
NA	TRBV7-9	TRBJ1-2	NA	TGTGCCAGCAGCTTAGGTGAAGACTATGGCTACACCTTC	CASSLGEDYGYTF
NA	TRBV7-9	TRBJ1-3	NA	TGTGCCAGCAGCTCGACGGCCTGGAAGTACGGAAACACCATATATTTT	CASSSTAWKYGNTIYF
NA	TRBV9	TRBJ2-1	TRBD2	TGTGCCAGCAGCCTAGGGAGTAGCGGGAGTTACAATGAGCAGTTCTTC	CASSLGSSGSYNEQFF
NA	TRBV19	TRBJ1-1	NA	TGTGCCAGTAGTATATCTGGCAGGGGCCTTACAGGACGGGAAGCTTTCTTT	CASSISGRGLTGREAFF
few	TRBV27	TRBJ2-7	NA	TGTGCCAGCAGTTCATCTGGACGCAGCGGCGAGCAGTACTTC	CASSSSGRSGEQYF
once	TRBV4-1	TRBJ1-2	NA	TGCGCCAGCAGCCAAGATCGTTGGCGGACCTTC	CASSQDRWRTF
NA	TRBV10-2	TRBJ2-1	NA	TGCGCCAGCAGTGAGTGGGGCGGAAGCTCCTACAATGAGCAGTTCTTC	CASSEWGGSSYNEQFF
NA	TRBV19	TRBJ2-2	NA	TGTGCCAGTGGCCTCGGACGCCAGAACACCGGGGAGCTGTTTTTT	CASGLGRQNTGELFF
NA	TRBV28	TRBJ2-7	TRBD2	TGTGCCAGCCTCCCACTAGCGCCGGAGCTCCGAGGCGAGCAGTACTTC	CASLPLAPELRGEQYF
NA	TRBV7-8	TRBJ2-7	NA	TGTGCCAGCAGCTTATCGCGGGTGGTGGCCTACGAGCAGTACTTC	CASSLSRVVAYEQYF
NA	TRBV5-1	TRBJ2-2	NA	TGCGCCAGCAGCCGGGAGTGGGGGAACACCGGGGAGCTGTTTTTT	CASSREWGNTGELFF
NA	TRBV4-2	TRBJ1-1	NA	TGTGCCAGCAGCCCGACCGGGACATTGAACACTGAAGCTTTCTTT	CASSPTGTLNTEAFF
NA	TRBV29-1	TRBJ1-1	NA	TGCAGCGTTGCGGGACACCCGAACACTGAAGCTTTCTTT	CSVAGHPNTEAFF
NA	TRBV5-1	TRBJ1-1	NA	TGCGCCAGCAGCTCCACGGCCGGAAACACTGAAGCTTTCTTT	CASSSTAGNTEAFF
NA	TRBV5-1	TRBJ1-5	NA	TGCGCCAGCAGCTTGGCCGGTAGGGAGGATCAGCCCCAGCATTTT	CASSLAGREDQPQHF
NA	TRBV5-1	TRBJ2-2	NA	TGCGCCAGCACCCCCCGGGACGTCACCGGGGAGCTGTTTTTT	CASTPRDVTGELFF
NA	TRBV28	TRBJ1-2	NA	TGTGCCAGCAGTTTAGAAGCGAGCTACACCTTC	CASSLEASYTF
NA	TRBV7-2	TRBJ2-7	NA	TGTGCCAGCAGCCCAAGGACATCCAGAGGGGGTCGGCAGTACTTC	CASSPRTSRGGRQYF
many	TRBV4-2	TRBJ2-7	NA	TGTGCCAGCAGCCAAGAACGATGGAACGAGCAGTACTTC	CASSQERWNEQYF
NA	TRBV27	TRBJ2-1	NA	TGTGCCAGCAGTTTGAGGCGAGGAAGTAATGAGCAGTTCTTC	CASSLRRGSNEQFF
NA	TRBV11-1	TRBJ1-1	NA	TGTGCCAGCAGCTTAGACAGAGACACTGAAGCTTTCTTT	CASSLDRDTEAFF
NA	TRBV7-2	TRBJ1-5	NA	TGTGCCAGCAGCTTATTGGGGAGCAATCAGCCCCAGCATTTT	CASSLLGSNQPQHF
NA	TRBV30	TRBJ2-1	TRBD1	TGTGCCTGGAGCCTCGGGACAGGGGGCTACAATGAGCAGTTCTTC	CAWSLGTGGYNEQFF
NA	TRBV7-9	TRBJ2-5	TRBD1	TGTGCCAGCAGCCGGGACAGGGGCGGGGAGACCCAGTACTTC	CASSRDRGGETQYF
NA	TRBV18	TRBJ2-7	NA	TGTGCCAGCTCACCAGCTAGTTCAAGGTATAGCGAGCAGTACTTC	CASSPASSRYSEQYF
NA	TRBV28	TRBJ1-2	NA	TGTGCCAGCAGGGAGGGGGGCTCAGCTTTTAATGGCTACACCTTC	CASREGGSAFNGYTF
once	TRBV9	TRBJ2-3	TRBD2	TGTGCCAGCAGCGTAGAGGCTAGCGGGTCTAGCACAGATACGCAGTATTTT	CASSVEASGSSTDTQYF
once	TRBV19	TRBJ2-2	TRBD1	TGTGCCAGTAGTACGACAGGGAACACCGGAGAGCTGTTTTTT	CASSTTGNTGELFF
NA	TRBV5-1	TRBJ2-2	TRBD1	TGCGCCAGCAGCTGTCGACAGGGGGAGGCCGGGGAGCTGTTTTTT	CASSCRQGEAGELFF
NA	TRBV9	TRBJ2-3	TRBD1	TGTGCCAGCAGCGGCCCGAGGGACAGGGGAACAGATACGCAGTATTTT	CASSGPRDRGTDTQYF
NA	TRBV5-1	TRBJ2-5	TRBD2	TGCGCCAGCAGCGATGCTAGCGGGAGACAAGAGACCCAGTACTTC	CASSDASGRQETQYF
NA	TRBV5-4	TRBJ2-7	TRBD1	TGTGCCAGCAGCCCGGACAGGTCCACTCCCTACGAGCAGTACTTC	CASSPDRSTPYEQYF
NA	TRBV4-1	TRBJ2-1	NA	TGCGCCAGCAGCCGGGATGGGAGCTCCTACAATGAGCAGTTCTTC	CASSRDGSSYNEQFF
NA	TRBV7-9	TRBJ1-1	NA	TGTGCCAGCAGCTTAAAGGGTGGGGGGGCTTTCTTT	CASSLKGGGAFF
NA	TRBV5-1	TRBJ2-7	TRBD2	TGCGCCAGCAGCTCCTCTAGCGGGAGCTACGAGCAGTACTTC	CASSSSSGSYEQYF
NA	TRBV19	TRBJ1-3	NA	TGTGCCAGTAGTATGGGGACCGCCGGTGGAAACACCATATATTTT	CASSMGTAGGNTIYF
NA	TRBV15	TRBJ1-3	NA	TGTGCCACCAGCAGGGCAGGGAATGGAAACACCATATATTTT	CATSRAGNGNTIYF
NA	TRBV6-5	TRBJ2-1	NA	TGTGCCAGCACCCGGGGCAATGAGCAGTTCTTC	CASTRGNEQFF